This T cell receptor (beta chain) was retrieved from a study of T cells expressing NK-cell markers. Germline V gene sequence: CDR1 SGHTA, CDR2 FQGTGA. The CDR3 extends over 15 amino acids. TCRdb reprocessed the 5' RACE reads and keeps a single row for each CDR3 protein, giving no DNA. In all, the sample yields 200,000 to 300,000 distinct CDR3 sequences. Findings of the study overall: For several donors, the dominant NKG2C+ clonotypes made up roughly 1.0-8% of their CD8+ T cells.

Remarks on this clonotype: Antigen specificity is unknown.

The gene calls are TRBV7-3 and TRBJ2-6. Material: blood T cells: a sorted CD56 or NKG2C T cell subset, CD4+ or CD8+ T cells, or bulk PBMC T cells (not recorded which). The clonotype was recovered from a woman between 18 and 69 years old in good health. The CDR3 sequence: CASSLSRPGANVLTF.